Described below is a single T cell receptor (beta chain) sequence and its context. Authors' data handling: Nucleated cell counts were estimated from reference gene primer amplification. Only in-frame clones appear in the TCRdb table, and some are missing; sequencing was by immunoSEQ multiplex PCR. Clonal size and the V and J genes are those of that table, whereas D and trimming came from the DNA. The sample holds almost 400,000 clones, around 87% seen once. This record comes from a study of blood T cell repertoires in COVID-19. Study-wide background: Acute and convalescent COVID-19 samples came from the United States, Italy and Spain. T cells, B-cell-depleted T cells, or PBMCs provided the cDNA or gDNA that served as material.

Assignments of participants to cohorts depended upon their own reported clinical history. V was clipped by 3 bases and J by 4 bases; unmatched bases: 4. Germline CDR1 reads SGHRS; CDR2 reads YFSETQ. The CDR3 runs to 15 residues. J is TRBJ2-3 and V is TRBV5-1; 11 bases fit TRBD2. The origin of this receptor is a woman aged 25-40 years with acute COVID-19. What was sequenced was PBMCs or T cells enriched from blood (not recorded which). CDR3: CASSSFSGGADTQYF. CDR3 DNA sequence: TGCGCCAGCAGCTCCTTTAGCGGGGGGGCAGATACGCAGTATTTT.